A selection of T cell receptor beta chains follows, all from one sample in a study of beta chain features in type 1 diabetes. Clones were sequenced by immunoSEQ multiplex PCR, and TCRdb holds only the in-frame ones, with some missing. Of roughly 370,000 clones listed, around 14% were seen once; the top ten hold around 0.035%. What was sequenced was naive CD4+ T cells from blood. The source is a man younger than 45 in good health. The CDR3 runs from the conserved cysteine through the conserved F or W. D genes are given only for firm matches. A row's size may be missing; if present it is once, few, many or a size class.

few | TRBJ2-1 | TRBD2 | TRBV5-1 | TGCGCCAGCAGCTTGGGAGGGACTAGCGGGAGACTTTTTGAGTTCTTC | CASSLGGTSGRLFEFF
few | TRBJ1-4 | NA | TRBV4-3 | TGCGCCAGCAGCCAAGACTGGGCAGCCGAAAAACTGTTTTTT | CASSQDWAAEKLFF
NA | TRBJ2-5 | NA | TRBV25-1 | TGTGCCAGCAGTGAAGTAGCGGATCGGGCGACCCTCCAGGAGACCCAGTACTTC | CASSEVADRATLQETQYF
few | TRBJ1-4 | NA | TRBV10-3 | TGTGCCATCAGTGAGATCAGCACTGAAAAACTGTTTTTT | CAISEISTEKLFF
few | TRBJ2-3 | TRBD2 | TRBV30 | TGTGCCTGGAGTGTACACGTCTGGACTAGCGGGAGGACAGATACGCAGTATTTT | CAWSVHVWTSGRTDTQYF
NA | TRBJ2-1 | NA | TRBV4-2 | TGTGCCAGCAGCCTTATACCGCTAAATGAGCAGTTCTTC | CASSLIPLNEQFF
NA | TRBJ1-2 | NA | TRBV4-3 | TGCGCCAGCAGCCAAGATCGCCTTACAGACCTCTATGGCTACACCTTC | CASSQDRLTDLYGYTF
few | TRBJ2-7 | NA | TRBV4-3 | TGCGCCAGCAGCCAAGAGGCGGGACAGTGGACGAGGGTATACGAGCAGTACTTC | CASSQEAGQWTRVYEQYF
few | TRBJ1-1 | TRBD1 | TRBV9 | TGTGCCAGCAGCGTAGAAGGACAGGGGAGCACTGAAGCTTTCTTT | CASSVEGQGSTEAFF
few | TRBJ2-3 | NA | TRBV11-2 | TGTGCCAGCAGCCCTCAGGGGACCCCCCGGTTAAGGACGCAGTATTTT | CASSPQGTPRLRTQYF
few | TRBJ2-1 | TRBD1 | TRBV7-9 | TGTGCCAGCAGCTTAGATTTCCCGAGACAGGGGAGGAATGAGCAGTTCTTC | CASSLDFPRQGRNEQFF
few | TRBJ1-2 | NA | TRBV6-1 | TGTGCCAGCAGTGAAGGGGAAAACACCTTC | CASSEGENTF
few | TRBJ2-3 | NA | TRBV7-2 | TGTGCCAGCAGCCGAGGACCAGCGGGTCAAGATACGCAGTATTTT | CASSRGPAGQDTQYF
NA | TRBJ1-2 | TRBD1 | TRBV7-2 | TGTGCCAGCAGCTTAGTGGCAGGGGGCATGTATGGCTACACCTTC | CASSLVAGGMYGYTF
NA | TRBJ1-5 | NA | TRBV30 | TGTGCCTGGAGTCCTCACGTGTCCGGGGGTGGTCAGCCCCAGCATTTT | CAWSPHVSGGGQPQHF
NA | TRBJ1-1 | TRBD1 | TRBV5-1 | TGCGCCAGCAGCTTGGTGGGGACAGTTGAAGCTTTCTTT | CASSLVGTVEAFF
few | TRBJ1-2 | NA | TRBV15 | TGTGCCACAAGTGAGGGCGGGCTTCTCGCCGGCTACACCTTC | CATSEGGLLAGYTF
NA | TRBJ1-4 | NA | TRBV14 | TGTGCCAGCAGCCAACCAGGGCCTAATGAAAAACTGTTTTTT | CASSQPGPNEKLFF
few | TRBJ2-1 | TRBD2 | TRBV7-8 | TGTGCCAGCGGCCGGACTAGCGGGAGTTCCTACAATGAGCAGTTCTTC | CASGRTSGSSYNEQFF
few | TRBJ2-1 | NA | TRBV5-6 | TGTGCCAGCAGCGCCCTCGGGGAGCAGTTCTTC | CASSALGEQFF
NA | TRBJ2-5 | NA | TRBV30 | TGTGCCTGGGGTACTAGCCGCCCCCAAGAGACCCAGTACTTC | CAWGTSRPQETQYF
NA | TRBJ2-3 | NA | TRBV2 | TGTGCCAGCAGTGCGGAGTACACGCAGTATTTT | CASSAEYTQYF
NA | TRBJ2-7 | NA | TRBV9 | TGTGCCAGCAGCCCCCGGACGGGGGGCAACGAGCAGTACTTC | CASSPRTGGNEQYF
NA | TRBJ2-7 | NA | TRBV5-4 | TGTGCCAGCAGCTTAGGGCCAGCGAGCTCCTACGAGCAGTACTTC | CASSLGPASSYEQYF
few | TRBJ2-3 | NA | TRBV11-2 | TGTGCCAGCAGTACACAGGGGACTAGCACAGATACGCAGTATTTT | CASSTQGTSTDTQYF
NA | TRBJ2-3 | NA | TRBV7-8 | TGTGCCAGCAGCTTAGCGGGAGGGACAAGCACAGATACGCAGTATTTT | CASSLAGGTSTDTQYF